A single sample gave rise to the 23 T cell receptor beta chains below, sequenced in a study of T cell responses to AZD1222 COVID-19 vaccine (dated by TCRdb to the early 2020s). The library was prepared using the immunoSEQ multiplex PCR assay. TCRdb re-hosts the immuneACCESS table, in-frame sequences only. Its copies lack some clones; in the studies checked, an unresolved V gene accounts for under half of them, and the cause for the rest is not known. The sample table holds over 100,000 clones, of which 85% to 90% were seen once. The biggest ten clones account for 8.4% of the sample. Sample time point, as interpreted from the label and publication: baseline before first vaccination. Material: peripheral blood, obtained on day 0 of AZD1222 vaccination. Receptors originate from an adult in good health.

This chain joins TRBV15 and TRBJ1-2; maybe TRBD1 (5 bases). Germline loops: CDR1 LNHNV, CDR2 YYDKDF (reference sequence). Trimming took 4 bases from V and 4 from J, leaving 16 bases between them. The CDR3 has 15 amino acids. The CDR3 loop is CATSIDGSRAYGYTF. In DNA, the CDR3 is TGTGCCACCAGCATCGACGGGTCCAGGGCCTATGGCTACACCTTC.

J is TRBJ2-3 and V is TRBV14, with 8 bases aligning to TRBD2. Trimming took 3 bases from V and 3 from J; bases not matched to a gene: 17. The CDR3 consists of 19 residues. Germline CDR1 and CDR2: SGHDN and FVKESK. CDR3: CASSHPSTAPGLATDTQYF. CDR3 in DNA: TGTGCCAGCAGCCACCCCTCTACGGCGCCTGGACTAGCAACAGATACGCAGTATTTT.

V is TRBV3-1 (or the pseudogene TRBV3-2) and J is TRBJ2-1; 9 bases agree with TRBD2. Trimming took 0 bases from V and 6 from J; bases not matched to a gene: 9. CDR1 and CDR2 from the germline V gene are LGHDT and YNNKEL (reference sequence). CDR3 length: 17 residues. CDR3 sequence: CASSQDQGGGAINEQFF. CDR3 bases: TGTGCCAGCAGCCAAGATCAGGGCGGGGGGGCCATCAATGAGCAGTTCTTC.

The rearrangement links TRBV7-6 to TRBJ2-1; 9 bases match TRBD2. J was trimmed by 8 bases and V by 4 bases; bases with no gene match: 3. The CDR3 runs 13 residues. Germline V gene data show CDR1 as SGHVS and CDR2 as FNYEAQ. In DNA form, the CDR3 reads TGTGCCAGCAGCTCCGGGACTAGCTATGAGCAGTTCTTC. This codes for CASSSGTSYEQFF.

The V call is TRBV10-2, the J call TRBJ1-2; TRBD1 aligns across 7 bases. CDR1 and CDR2 (germline): WSHSY, SAAADI. J lost 2 bases, V lost 0 bases, and 6 bases had no gene match. The CDR3 length is 16 residues. CDR3: CASSESSQGQNYGYTF. The CDR3 region has the DNA TGCGCCAGCAGTGAGTCTTCACAGGGGCAAAACTATGGCTACACCTTC.

This chain uses TRBV5-4 with TRBJ1-2, with TRBD1 identical over 7 bases. V trimming: 5 bases; J trimming: 8 bases; junction bases outside the gene matches: 9. Germline V CDR1 and CDR2: SGHNT, YYREEE (reference sequence). The CDR3 consists of 13 residues. The CDR3 reads CASSLTGPGGYTF. In DNA, the CDR3 is TGTGCCAGCAGTCTGACAGGGCCGGGAGGCTACACCTTC. Combining the CDR3 with reference TRBV5-4 and TRBJ1-2 gives the whole variable domain ETGVTQSPTHLIKTRGQQVTLRCSSQSGHNTVSWYQQALGQGPQFIFQYYREEENGRGNFPPRFSGLQFPNYSSELNVNALELDDSALYLCASSLTGPGGYTFGSGTRLTVV.

V is TRBV27 and J is TRBJ1-1; maybe TRBD1 (5 bases). The V gene lost 5 bases and the J gene lost 7 bases, with 8 bases spanning the gap. Germline assignment: CDR1 MNHEY and CDR2 SMNVEV (reference sequence). This CDR3 is 11 amino acids long. CDR3 DNA sequence: TGTGCCAGCAGTACCAGGGATGAAGCTTTCTTT. Its protein is CASSTRDEAFF.

The rearrangement uses TRBV4-1 and TRBJ2-1, with 8 bases aligning to TRBD2. With V trimmed by 8 bases and J by 7 bases, 7 bases remained unmatched. Germline values: CDR1 MGHRA, CDR2 YSYEKL. CDR3 length equals 13 residues. CDR3 residues: CASSGAGVNEQFF. In DNA form, the CDR3 reads TGCGCCAGCTCAGGAGCGGGAGTTAATGAGCAGTTCTTC.

V is TRBV15 and J is TRBJ1-2, with 7 bases fitting TRBD1. The V gene end was trimmed by 1 base and the J gene end by 0 bases; junction bases not matched to a gene: 2. The germline gives CDR1 LNHNV, CDR2 YYDKDF (reference sequence). This CDR3 comprises 15 residues. CDR3 sequence (DNA): TGTGCCACCAGCAGAGGGGACAGTGCTAACTATGGCTACACCTTC. This codes for CATSRGDSANYGYTF.

In its sample, this clone was seen a few times. V is TRBV15 and J is TRBJ1-2, with no clear D. Trimming removed 1 base from V and 4 bases from J, with 7 bases in between. This CDR3 spans 13 amino acids. The germline V gene has CDR1 LNHNV and CDR2 YYDKDF (reference sequence). CDR3 in amino acids: CATSRGTGYGYTF. The CDR3 region has the DNA TGTGCCACCAGCAGAGGGACCGGCTATGGCTACACCTTC.

This rearrangement joins TRBV29-1 to TRBJ2-7; possible D gene TRBD2, 5 bases. The CDR3 has 12 amino acids. The V end was cut by 7 bases, the J end by 6 bases, with 16 bases between. CDR1 SQVTM and CDR2 ANQGSEA come from the germline V gene. The CDR3 nucleotides read TGCAGCGGTGGTCTTAGCGATGGCGAGCAGTACTTC. This gives the protein CSGGLSDGEQYF.

The rearrangement uses TRBV27 and TRBJ1-2; D ambiguous. Germline CDR1 is MNHEY and CDR2 is SMNVEV (reference sequence). CDR3 length: 14 amino acids. V was clipped by 3 bases and J by 4 bases, with 12 bases between them. CDR3 sequence: CASSLKGGPYGYTF. CDR3 in DNA: TGTGCCAGCAGTTTGAAAGGTGGCCCCTATGGCTACACCTTC.

The chain is built from TRBV12-3 or TRBV12-4 and TRBJ2-1, with unresolved D. The CDR3 sequence is 12 residues long. Trimming shortened V by 1 base and J by 7 bases, and 5 bases separated the two germline ends. CDR3 in amino acids: CASSLVGNEQFF. CDR3 bases: TGTGCCAGCAGTTTAGTCGGTAATGAGCAGTTCTTC.

The rearrangement uses TRBV7-3 and TRBJ2-1; 12 nucleotides line up with TRBD2. The germline gives CDR1 SGHTA, CDR2 FQGTGA. J was trimmed by 7 bases and V by 4 bases; bases with no gene match: 5. This CDR3 has 15 amino acids. CDR3 loop: CASSSRLAGANEQFF. The CDR3 nucleotides read TGTGCCAGCAGCTCCCGACTAGCGGGGGCTAATGAGCAGTTCTTC.

V is TRBV19 and J is TRBJ2-3, with D possibly being TRBD1 (5 bases). Trimming took off 4 bases at V and 3 bases at J, with 8 bases between the two ends. The germline V gene encodes CDR1 LNHDA and CDR2 SQIVND (reference sequence). CDR3 size: 13 residues. The CDR3 sequence: CASSTSGTDTQYF. The DNA for the CDR3 is TGTGCCAGTAGTACCTCAGGGACAGATACGCAGTATTTT. The full variable domain, completed using reference TRBV19 and TRBJ2-3, is DGGITQSPKYLFRKEGQNVTLSCEQNLNHDAMYWYRQDPGQGLRLIYYSQIVNDFQKGDIAEGYSVSREKKESFPLTVTSAQKNPTAFYLCASSTSGTDTQYFGPGTRLTVL.

The rearrangement uses TRBV9 and TRBJ2-3; TRBD2 matches 10 bases. There are 13 residues in the CDR3. CDR1 SGDLS and CDR2 YYNGEE come from the germline V gene. The V gene end was trimmed by 2 bases and the J gene end by 6 bases; junction bases not matched to a gene: 0. This CDR3 is CASSVSGRDTQYF. The CDR3 DNA reads TGTGCCAGCAGCGTTAGCGGGAGGGATACGCAGTATTTT.

The chain links TRBV5-6 to TRBJ2-1; TRBD1 matches at 11 bases. V lost 3 bases to trimming and J lost 5 bases; unmatched junction nucleotides: 4. CDR1 and CDR2 from the germline V gene are SGHDT and YYEEEE. CDR3 length: 15 amino acids. In DNA, the CDR3 is TGTGCCAGCAGCTCATTGGGACAGGGGGACAATGAGCAGTTCTTC. The encoded protein is CASSSLGQGDNEQFF. Full variable domain (rest looked up from reference TRBV5-6 and TRBJ2-1): DAGVTQSPTHLIKTRGQQVTLRCSPKSGHDTVSWYQQALGQGPQFIFQYYEEEERQRGNFPDRFSGHQFPNYSSELNVNALLLGDSALYLCASSSLGQGDNEQFFGPGTRLTVL.

The V call is TRBV19, the J call TRBJ2-7; possibly TRBD1 for D (5 bases). Trimming stripped 6 bases from V and 2 bases from J, with 17 bases between. The CDR3 sequence is 15 residues long. Germline CDR1 LNHDA, CDR2 SQIVND (reference sequence). CDR3 protein: CASSLKGVLAYEQYF. Written as DNA, the CDR3 is TGTGCCAGTAGCCTTAAAGGGGTCCTTGCCTACGAGCAGTACTTC.

This clone was counted a single time. V gene TRBV6-5 combines with J gene TRBJ1-2; weak D call: TRBD1 (5 bases). Trimming stripped 7 bases from V and 3 bases from J, with 18 bases between. The CDR3 extends over 15 amino acids. Germline V CDR1 and CDR2: MNHEY, SVGAGI. Written as DNA, the CDR3 is TGTGCCAGCATATTGACAGCCCTGCTCGACTATGGCTACACCTTC. Translation: CASILTALLDYGYTF.

The V gene is TRBV24-1, the J gene TRBJ2-3, with 9 bases matching TRBD2. Germline CDR1 and CDR2: KGHDR and SFDVKD. V dropped 1 base and J dropped 6; count of bases not matched to a gene: 7. The CDR3 runs 16 residues. In DNA form, the CDR3 reads TGTGCCACCAGTGATTTCGGCGGGAGGGCCCACGATACGCAGTATTTT. It specifies CATSDFGGRAHDTQYF.

This chain uses TRBV29-1 with TRBJ2-1, with a tentative D call TRBD2 (6 bases). The length of the CDR3 is 14 residues. Per the germline V gene, CDR1 is SQVTM and CDR2 is ANQGSEA. V lost 6 bases to trimming and J lost 2 bases, with 14 bases between them. In DNA form, the CDR3 reads TGCAGCGTGGGGAGGCGGAAAACCTACAATGAGCAGTTCTTC. Protein: CSVGRRKTYNEQFF.

This chain uses TRBV4-2 with TRBJ2-6; D remains ambiguous. Germline values: CDR1 LGHNA, CDR2 YNFKEQ. V was trimmed by 0 bases and J by 3 bases, leaving 6 bases between them. This CDR3 is 15 amino acids long. CDR3 sequence: CASSQDPYGANVLTF. The CDR3 region has the DNA TGTGCCAGCAGCCAAGACCCTTATGGGGCCAACGTCCTGACTTTC.

The V and J genes are TRBV5-1 and TRBJ2-1; 11 positions match TRBD1. The germline V gene has CDR1 SGHRS and CDR2 YFSETQ. This CDR3 has 15 residues. Losses at the gene ends were 0 bases for V and 6 bases for J; bases not matched to a gene: 2. CDR3 protein: CASSLEGTGGNEQFF. DNA for the CDR3: TGCGCCAGCAGCTTGGAGGGGACAGGGGGCAATGAGCAGTTCTTC.